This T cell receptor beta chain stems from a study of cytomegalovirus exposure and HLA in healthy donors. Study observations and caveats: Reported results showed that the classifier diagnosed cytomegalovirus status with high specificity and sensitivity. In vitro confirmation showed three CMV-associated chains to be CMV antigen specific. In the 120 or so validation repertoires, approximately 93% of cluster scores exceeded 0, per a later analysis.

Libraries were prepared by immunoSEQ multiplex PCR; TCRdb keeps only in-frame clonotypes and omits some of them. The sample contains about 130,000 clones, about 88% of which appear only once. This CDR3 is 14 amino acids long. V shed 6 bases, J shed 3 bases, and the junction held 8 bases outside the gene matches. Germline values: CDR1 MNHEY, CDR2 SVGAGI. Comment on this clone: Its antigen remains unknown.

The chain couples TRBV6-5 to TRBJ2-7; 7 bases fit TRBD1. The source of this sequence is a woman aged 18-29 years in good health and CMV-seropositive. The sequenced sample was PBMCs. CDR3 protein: CASSSTGFGYEQYF. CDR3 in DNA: TGTGCCAGCAGCTCGACAGGGTTCGGCTACGAGCAGTACTTC.